This TCR beta chain was observed in a study of cytomegalovirus exposure and HLA in healthy donors. The PCR used 60 Vbeta and 13 Jbeta primers. Measured with immunoSEQ multiplex PCR; TCRdb has only the in-frame clones, and not every one. Of under 200,000 clones listed, approximately 62% are singletons. The CDR3 contains 14 residues. Per germline, CDR1 MDHEN and CDR2 SYDVKM. V lost 6 bases and J 7 bases, leaving 16 bases between the germline ends. The chain employs TRBV28 and TRBJ1-5; TRBD1 might be the D (5 bases). The clonotype originates from a man in his fifties or sixties in good health and CMV-seronegative. Sequenced material: PBMCs. The CDR3 sequence is CASRAGVVLQPQHF. CDR3 DNA: TGTGCCAGCAGGGCGGGGGTGGTTTTGCAGCCCCAGCATTTT.